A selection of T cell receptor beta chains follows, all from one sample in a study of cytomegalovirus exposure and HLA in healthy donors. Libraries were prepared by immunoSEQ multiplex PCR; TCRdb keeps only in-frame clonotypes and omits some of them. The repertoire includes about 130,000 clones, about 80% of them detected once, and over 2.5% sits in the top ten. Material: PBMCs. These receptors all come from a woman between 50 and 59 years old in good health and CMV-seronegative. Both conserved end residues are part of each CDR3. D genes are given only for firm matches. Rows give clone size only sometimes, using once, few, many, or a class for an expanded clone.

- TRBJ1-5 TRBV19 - CASSTAGGNNQPQHF TGTGCCAGTAGTACCGCAGGAGGGAACAATCAGCCCCAGCATTTT
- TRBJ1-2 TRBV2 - CASSGEGSHWNGYTF TGTGCCAGCAGTGGGGAGGGGAGTCACTGGAATGGCTACACCTTC
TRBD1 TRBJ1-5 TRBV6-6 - CASSWGTGKYQPQHF TGTGCCAGCAGTTGGGGGACAGGGAAGTATCAGCCCCAGCATTTT
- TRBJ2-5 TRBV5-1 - CASSFGGQETQYF TGCGCCAGCAGCTTTGGAGGACAAGAGACCCAGTACTTC
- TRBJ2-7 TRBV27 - CASSFARDTYEQYF TGTGCCAGCAGTTTTGCACGGGACACCTACGAGCAGTACTTC
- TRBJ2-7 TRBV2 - CASATSYEQYF TGTGCCAGTGCAACTTCTTACGAGCAGTACTTC
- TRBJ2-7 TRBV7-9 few CSSSLGGRGNEQYF TGTTCCAGCAGCTTAGGAGGGAGAGGCAACGAGCAGTACTTC
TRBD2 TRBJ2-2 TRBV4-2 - CASSQELAGTGELFF TGTGCCAGCAGCCAAGAGCTAGCGGGCACCGGGGAGCTGTTTTTT
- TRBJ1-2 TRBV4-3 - CASSQDLGAANYGYTF TGCGCCAGCAGCCAAGATCTGGGGGCGGCTAACTATGGCTACACCTTC
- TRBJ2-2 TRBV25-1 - CASSESIGSTGELFF TGTGCCAGCAGTGAATCAATAGGGAGCACCGGGGAGCTGTTTTTT
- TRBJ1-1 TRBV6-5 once CASRVLGGNTEAFF TGTGCCAGCCGTGTGCTCGGCGGGAACACTGAAGCTTTCTTT
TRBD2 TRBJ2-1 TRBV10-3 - CAISSGGLAIYNEQFF TGTGCCATCAGCTCGGGGGGACTAGCGATCTACAATGAGCAGTTCTTC
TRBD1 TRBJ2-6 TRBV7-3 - CASSLLGQGALLSGANVLTF TGTGCCAGCAGCCTACTGGGACAGGGGGCCCTACTCTCTGGGGCCAACGTCCTGACTTTC
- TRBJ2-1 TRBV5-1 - CASSSRVLDEQFF TGCGCCAGCAGCTCCAGGGTTTTGGATGAGCAGTTCTTC
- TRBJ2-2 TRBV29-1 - CSVEKAGVGDTGELFF TGCAGCGTAGAAAAGGCAGGTGTCGGGGACACCGGGGAGCTGTTTTTT
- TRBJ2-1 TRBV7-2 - CASSEAGLSYNEQFF TGTGCCAGCAGCGAAGCGGGCTTGTCCTACAATGAGCAGTTCTTC